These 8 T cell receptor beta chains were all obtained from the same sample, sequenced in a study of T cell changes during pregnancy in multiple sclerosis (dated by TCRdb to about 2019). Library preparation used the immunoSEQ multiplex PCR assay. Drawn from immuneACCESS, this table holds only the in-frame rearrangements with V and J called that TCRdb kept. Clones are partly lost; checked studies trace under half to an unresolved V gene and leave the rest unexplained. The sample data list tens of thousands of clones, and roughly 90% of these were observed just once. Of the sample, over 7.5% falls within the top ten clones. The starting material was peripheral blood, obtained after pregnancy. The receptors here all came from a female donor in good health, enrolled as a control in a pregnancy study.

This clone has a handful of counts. In DNA, the CDR3 is TGTGCCAGCAGCTTTAGAACTATGAACACTGAAGCTTTCTTT. It encodes CASSFRTMNTEAFF. The V call is TRBV5-4, the J call TRBJ1-1, with D hard to call. The V gene lost 2 bases and the J gene lost 0 bases, with 8 bases spanning the gap. The CDR3 loop spans 14 amino acids. Germline CDR1 and CDR2: SGHNT and YYREEE (reference sequence).

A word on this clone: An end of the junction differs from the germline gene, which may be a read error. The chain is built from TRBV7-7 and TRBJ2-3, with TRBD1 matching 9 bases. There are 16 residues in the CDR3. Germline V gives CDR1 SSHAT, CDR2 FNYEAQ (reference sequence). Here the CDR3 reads CASSRTPGTGTDTQYF. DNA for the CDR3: TGTGCTAGCAGCCGAACTCCGGGGACAGGGACAGATACGCAGTATTTT.

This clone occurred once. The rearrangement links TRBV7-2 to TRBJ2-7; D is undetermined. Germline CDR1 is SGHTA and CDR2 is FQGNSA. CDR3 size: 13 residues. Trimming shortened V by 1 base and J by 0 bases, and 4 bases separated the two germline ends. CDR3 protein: CASSLDSSYEQYF. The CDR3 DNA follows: TGTGCCAGCAGCTTAGACAGCTCCTACGAGCAGTACTTC. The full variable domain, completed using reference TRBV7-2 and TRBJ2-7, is GAGVSQSPSNKVTEKGKDVELRCDPISGHTALYWYRQSLGQGLEFLIYFQGNSAPDKSGLPSDRFSAERTGGSVSTLTIQRTQQEDSAVYLCASSLDSSYEQYFGPGTRLTVT.

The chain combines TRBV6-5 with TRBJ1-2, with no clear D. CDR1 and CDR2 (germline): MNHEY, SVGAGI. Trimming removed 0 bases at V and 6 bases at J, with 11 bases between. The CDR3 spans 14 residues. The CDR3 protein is CASSYSLRSNGYTF. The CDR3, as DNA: TGTGCCAGCAGTTACTCGCTCCGGAGCAATGGCTACACCTTC.

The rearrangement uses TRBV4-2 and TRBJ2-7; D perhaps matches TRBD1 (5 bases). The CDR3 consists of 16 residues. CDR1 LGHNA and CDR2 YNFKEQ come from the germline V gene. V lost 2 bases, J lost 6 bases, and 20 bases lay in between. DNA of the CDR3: TGTGCCAGCAGCCAAAGGGGATATTACGGGTTCGGCGAGCAGTACTTC. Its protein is CASSQRGYYGFGEQYF.

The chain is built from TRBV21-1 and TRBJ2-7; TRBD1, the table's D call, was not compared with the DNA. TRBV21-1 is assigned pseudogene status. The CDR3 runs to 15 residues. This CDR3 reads CASSPMGPPPYEQYF. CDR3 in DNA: TGTGCCAGCAGCCCTATGGGCCCGCCACCCTACGAGCAGTACTTC.

The CDR3 nucleotides read TGTGCCTGGAAGCAAACAGGGTTGGCTTTCTTT. The encoded protein is CAWKQTGLAFF. V usage is TRBV30 and J usage is TRBJ1-1; D is perhaps TRBD1 (6 bases). CDR3 length equals 11 residues. Looked up from germline, CDR1 is GTSNPN and CDR2 is SVGIG (reference sequence). Trimming removed 4 bases from V and 11 bases from J, with 14 bases in between.

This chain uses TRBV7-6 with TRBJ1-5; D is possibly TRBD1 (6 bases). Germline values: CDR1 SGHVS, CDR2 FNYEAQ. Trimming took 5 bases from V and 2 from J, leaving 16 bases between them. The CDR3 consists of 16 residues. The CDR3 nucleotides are TGTGCCAGCAGCCCAGGGGCGTTTTTCGGCAATCAGCCCCAGCATTTT. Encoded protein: CASSPGAFFGNQPQHF.